The following is a T cell receptor beta chain sequence with its context. CDR3 length equals 15 residues. V gave up 6 bases and J gave up 3 bases; unmatched junction bases: 6. Germline V CDR1 and CDR2: SGHDN, FVKESK. As handled by the study authors: Estimated nucleated cell counts came from reference gene primer amplification. Produced via immunoSEQ multiplex PCR; TCRdb's table is partial and in-frame only. V and J calls and clone size are given by that table; D and trimming were obtained from the DNA. The sample consists of roughly 250,000 clones, around 90% of them appearing once. The sample comes from a study of blood T cell repertoires in COVID-19. Study as a whole: Samples taken during acute and convalescent COVID-19 were collected in the United States, Italy and Spain.

This clonotype was sampled from a woman aged 45-59 years who had recovered from COVID-19. The sample taken for sequencing was PBMCs or T cells enriched from blood (not recorded which). The chain employs TRBV14 and TRBJ2-7, with 12 nucleotides matching TRBD2. CDR3 DNA sequence: TGTGCCAGCAGTCTCAGACTAGCGGGAGACTACGAGCAGTACTTC. This translates into CASSLRLAGDYEQYF.